What follows are 25 T cell receptor beta chains derived from one specimen sequenced in a study of post-analysis software for immune sequencing data. General study findings and limits: Patients had higher frequencies than controls of about five TRBV segments, including TRBV5-6, TRBV5-1 and TRBV20-1.

The TCR beta cDNA libraries carried unique molecular identifiers. TCRdb redid the calling of the PCR reads with MiXCR, one entry per CDR3 protein. The sample holds fewer than 600,000 distinct CDR3 sequences, around 40% seen once. These receptors' targets are unknown. Source material: blood. The receptor source for this set is a girl aged 5 to 17 with multiple sclerosis.

The rearrangement links TRBV12-3 or TRBV12-4 to TRBJ2-3; no definite D call. This CDR3 region has 14 residues. V was cut by 2 bases and J by 3 bases, with 9 bases left in between. The CDR3 DNA is TGTGCCAGCAGTTTATTGAGGCGGACAGATACGCAGTATTTT. Its translation: CASSLLRRTDTQYF.

V is TRBV4-3 and J is TRBJ1-2; D is uncertain. V shed 4 bases and J shed 4 bases, with 13 bases lying between them. The CDR3 totals 14 residues. Germline loops: CDR1 LGHNA, CDR2 YSLEER. The DNA for the CDR3 is TGCGCCAGCAGCCCCCTCGGGGTGGTCTATGGCTACACCTTC. Translating gives CASSPLGVVYGYTF.

This clonotype was observed many times. The chain employs TRBV5-1 and TRBJ2-1; 10 positions agree with TRBD2. Germline CDR1 is SGHRS and CDR2 is YFSETQ. With V trimmed by 0 bases and J by 5 bases, 5 bases remained unmatched. The CDR3 length is 16 residues. The CDR3 here is CASSLGAGGPHNEQFF. The CDR3, as DNA: TGCGCCAGCAGCTTGGGAGCGGGAGGGCCCCACAATGAGCAGTTCTTC.

This clonotype was found a few times. The chain is built from TRBV20-1 and TRBJ2-1, with D possibly TRBD1 on 6 matching bases. V lost 5 bases and J lost 0, with 23 bases in between. The CDR3 runs 18 residues. Germline V gives CDR1 DFQATT, CDR2 SNEGSKA (reference sequence). The CDR3 nucleotides are TGCAGTGCTGCCCGGGACACCTCTACCTCGGGCTCCTACAATGAGCAGTTCTTC. Translation gives CSAARDTSTSGSYNEQFF.

The gene calls are TRBV28 and TRBJ1-5; 7 nucleotides match TRBD1. This CDR3 is built from 15 residues. V shed 1 base and J 2 bases; nucleotides not matched to a gene: 2. CDR1 and CDR2 (germline): MDHEN, SYDVKM. This chain's CDR3 is CASSLYDRGNQPQHF. CDR3 sequence (DNA): TGTGCCAGCAGTTTATACGACAGGGGCAATCAGCCCCAGCATTTT.

This clonotype was detected a few times. This chain connects TRBV25-1 to TRBJ1-6; tentatively, D is TRBD1 (5 bases). The germline V and J ends were trimmed by 6 bases and 7 bases, with 13 bases remaining between them. Germline loops: CDR1 MGHDK, CDR2 SYGVNS. The CDR3 is 14 residues long. CDR3 nucleotides: TGTGCCAGCAGCGCCCGGGGCGCGAATTCACCCCTCCACTTT. Its translation: CASSARGANSPLHF.

The CDR3 DNA reads as TGCGCCAGCAGCCAGGAACGAGCGGGAGACGGTCTGGAAGAGACCCAGTACTTC. Translated, it gives CASSQERAGDGLEETQYF. The chain links TRBV4-1 to TRBJ2-7, with TRBD2 identical over 8 bases. The tail of the sequence fits TRBJ2-5 better, so the J call may be wrong. Germline V gives CDR1 MGHRA, CDR2 YSYEKL. The CDR3 has 18 amino acids.

The chain joins TRBV7-2 to TRBJ1-1; D not certain. Per germline, CDR1 SGHTA and CDR2 FQGNSA. V was pared by 1 base and J by 0 bases, with 12 bases between. The length of the CDR3 is 16 residues. In DNA form, the CDR3 reads TGTGCCAGCAGCTTAGAGGCCAGACTAATGAACACTGAAGCTTTCTTT. Protein: CASSLEARLMNTEAFF.

The V call is TRBV7-2, the J call TRBJ2-3, with TRBD2 identical over 9 bases. This CDR3 region has 15 residues. The germline CDR1 and CDR2 sequences are SGHTA and FQGNSA. After removal of 3 bases from V and 3 bases from J, the junction contained 4 bases not matched to a gene. The CDR3, as DNA: TGTGCCAGCAGCTTCAAGAGCGGGAGGACAGATACGCAGTATTTT. It specifies CASSFKSGRTDTQYF.

The V and J genes are TRBV10-3 and TRBJ2-5; the D is unclear. The DNA end is more similar to TRBJ2-7, so the J call may be wrong. CDR1 ENHRY and CDR2 SYGVKD come from the germline V gene. The CDR3 totals 11 residues. As DNA, the CDR3 is TGTGCCTCCCTTTCGACCTACGAGCAGTACTTC. This encodes CASLSTYEQYF.

This clonotype was detected many times. The chain employs TRBV5-1 and TRBJ1-4; 7 positions match TRBD1. Germline CDR1 reads SGHRS; CDR2 reads YFSETQ. V lost 3 bases to trimming and J lost 4 bases; unmatched junction nucleotides: 12. This CDR3 is built from 17 residues. CDR3 coding DNA: TGCGCCAGCAGCTCGTCCCCTGGGGACAGCCGTAATGAAAAACTGTTTTTT. Translation: CASSSSPGDSRNEKLFF.

The rearrangement joins TRBV20-1 to TRBJ2-7; TRBD2 matches at 10 bases. This CDR3 has 15 amino acids. Germline-derived CDR1 and CDR2 are DFQATT and SNEGSKA (reference sequence). The trim removed 2 bases at V and 1 base at J, leaving 5 bases unmatched. CDR3 in amino acids: CSARHQLAGSYEQYF. The CDR3 DNA reads TGCAGTGCTAGACACCAACTAGCGGGATCCTACGAGCAGTACTTC.

In its sample, this clonotype was seen a few times. The CDR3 sequence: CSVGDTGTGGDEQYF. The CDR3 nucleotides read TGCAGCGTTGGGGATACCGGGACAGGGGGCGACGAGCAGTACTTC. The chain joins TRBV29-1 to TRBJ2-7; 12 positions agree with TRBD1. Germline-derived CDR1 and CDR2 are SQVTM and ANQGSEA. Trimming cost V 4 bases and J 5 bases; bases outside gene matches: 9. The CDR3 consists of 15 residues.

The chain recombines TRBV27 with TRBJ2-1; 11 bases are a match to TRBD1. CDR3 size: 18 residues. V lost 6 bases to trimming and J lost 7 bases; unmatched junction nucleotides: 17. Germline-derived CDR1 and CDR2 are MNHEY and SMNVEV (reference sequence). The CDR3 bases are TGTGCCAGCAGCGTGGGACAGGGGGTGGAGACGGGAGTGAATGAGCAGTTCTTC. Translation: CASSVGQGVETGVNEQFF.

In this sample, this clonotype turned up a few times. CDR3 DNA sequence: TGCGCCAGCAGCCAAGATGGAGGAGATTCGGGTGGCTACACCTTC. Its translation: CASSQDGGDSGGYTF. The chain combines TRBV4-1 with TRBJ1-2; D not resolved. The V gene lost 0 bases and the J gene lost 7 bases, with 15 bases spanning the gap. CDR1 and CDR2 (germline): MGHRA, YSYEKL. The CDR3 consists of 15 residues.

The rearrangement joins TRBV7-2 to TRBJ2-4; 7 bases line up with TRBD1. The V gene end was trimmed by 4 bases and the J gene end by 5 bases; junction bases not matched to a gene: 2. This CDR3 comprises 13 residues. The V gene's germline CDR1 is SGHTA and CDR2 FQGNSA. The CDR3 DNA reads as TGTGCCAGCAGCTGGGACAGACAAAACATTCAGTACTTC. Protein sequence: CASSWDRQNIQYF.

This clonotype was recorded a few times. The rearrangement uses TRBV6-2 or TRBV6-3 and TRBJ2-7, with D tentatively TRBD2 (5 bases). Trimming removed 3 bases from V and 2 bases from J, with 17 bases in between. The CDR3 length is 16 residues. From germline, CDR1 is MNHEY and CDR2 SVGEGT. The CDR3 is CASSYLSGSGTYEQYF. CDR3 nucleotides: TGTGCCAGCAGTTATCTGTCAGGATCCGGGACCTACGAGCAGTACTTC.

The J gene is TRBJ2-5, the V gene TRBV7-2; no reliable D call. Germline V gene sequence: CDR1 SGHTA, CDR2 FQGNSA. The CDR3 sequence is 13 residues long. Trimming stripped 4 bases from V and 5 bases from J, with 11 bases between. CDR3 amino acids: CASSSQPVETQYF. The CDR3, as DNA: TGTGCCAGCAGCTCACAACCGGTGGAGACCCAGTACTTC.

CDR3 DNA: TGTGCCACCAGCAGAGATGAGGGATCTTACGAGCAGTACTTC. Its protein product is CATSRDEGSYEQYF. V is TRBV15 and J is TRBJ2-7, with a tentative D call TRBD2 (5 bases). Per the germline V gene, CDR1 is LNHNV and CDR2 is YYDKDF (reference sequence). This CDR3 comprises 14 residues. V was clipped by 0 bases and J by 4 bases, with 10 bases between them.

The chain links TRBV29-1 to TRBJ1-2, with TRBD1 identical over 9 bases. Germline trimming cut 7 bases from V and 8 bases from J; bases unmatched to any gene: 11. Germline CDR1 SQVTM, CDR2 ANQGSEA. The CDR3 contains 13 residues. DNA of the CDR3: TGCAGCGCCTCCGGGACAGGGTTGAACGGCTACACCTTC. Its translation is CSASGTGLNGYTF.

V usage is TRBV28 and J usage is TRBJ2-3; 9 bases are shared with TRBD1. The CDR3 is 17 amino acids. Germline V gene data show CDR1 as MDHEN and CDR2 as SYDVKM. Trimming took 5 bases from V and 0 from J; bases not matched to a gene: 9. CDR3 sequence reads: CASSPPRQGGSTDTQYF. The DNA for the CDR3 is TGTGCCAGCAGTCCCCCCCGACAGGGGGGTAGCACAGATACGCAGTATTTT.

This clonotype was found a few times. The chain couples TRBV24-1 to TRBJ1-4, with 8 bases matching TRBD1. The germline CDR1 and CDR2 sequences are KGHDR and SFDVKD. J lost 7 bases, V lost 4 bases, and 7 bases had no gene match. The CDR3 consists of 15 residues. CDR3 DNA sequence: TGTGCCACCAGTGACCTCGGACAGGGAGGTGAAAAACTGTTTTTT. Amino acids: CATSDLGQGGEKLFF.

This clonotype was detected only a few times. The chain carries TRBV29-1 and TRBJ2-4; a possible D gene is TRBD1 (6 bases). Germline V gene lookup returns CDR1 SQVTM and CDR2 ANQGSEA. Deletions cut 6 bases from V and 1 base from J, with 13 bases between. The CDR3 has 14 residues. CDR3 DNA sequence: TGCAGCGTACGCGACGACAGGGCCAAAAACATTCAGTACTTC. The encoded protein is CSVRDDRAKNIQYF.

J is TRBJ2-3 and V is TRBV29-1; 8 bases fit TRBD2. Germline V gene lookup returns CDR1 SQVTM and CDR2 ANQGSEA. This CDR3 has 15 amino acids. V lost 0 bases, J lost 2 bases, and 4 bases stayed unmatched. CDR3 amino acids: CSVEEVAGYTDTQYF. The CDR3 DNA is TGCAGCGTTGAAGAGGTAGCGGGATACACAGATACGCAGTATTTT.

To note about this clonotype: At one boundary the junction diverges from the germline segment, which might be a read error. V is TRBV20-1 and J is TRBJ2-3, with TRBD2 identical over 11 bases. This CDR3 contains 14 residues. The V gene's germline CDR1 is DFQATT and CDR2 SNEGSKA (reference sequence). The CDR3 reads CSARDLAGGDTRYF. As DNA, the CDR3 is TGCAGTGCTAGGGATCTAGCGGGAGGAGATACGCGGTATTTT.